This record looks at one T cell receptor (beta chain) sequence and its context. Some clones are missing from TCRdb's copy, which holds only in-frame ones; the method was immunoSEQ multiplex PCR. This repertoire shows 150,000 to 200,000 clones, approximately 86% found once; its top ten account for about 2.5%. The sample belongs to a study of blood T cell repertoires in COVID-19. After removal of 2 bases from V and 4 bases from J, the junction contained 5 bases not matched to a gene. CDR1 and CDR2 (germline): SGHDT, YYEEEE. The CDR3 is 15 amino acids. Sequences were obtained from peripheral blood. This receptor was obtained from an elderly woman with COVID-19, enrolled during active disease. The chain links TRBV5-6 to TRBJ2-1; 8 bases match TRBD1. The DNA of the CDR3 is TGTGCCAGCAGCTTAAGACAGGGGATTTACAATGAGCAGTTCTTC. Protein product: CASSLRQGIYNEQFF.